This T cell receptor (beta chain) came from a study of tumour-infiltrating T cells in Burkitt lymphoma. For the study at large: Repertoire clonality predicted overall and progression-free survival.

The CDR3 extends over 13 amino acids. V was shortened by 0 bases and J by 10 bases, with 12 bases between the two germline ends. The V gene's germline CDR1 is ENHRY and CDR2 SYGVKD. This table comes from immunoSEQ multiplex PCR, and its TCRdb copy is limited to in-frame clones, with some not included. The table lists 7,500 to 8,500 clones, under 85% of them singletons. This receptor was taken from a human donor with diffuse large B-cell lymphoma. The chain joins TRBV10-3 to TRBJ1-1; D call uncertain. The sample consisted of tumor tissue. The CDR3 coding sequence is TGTGCCATCAGTGAGTCGCGCGGTTCTCGAGCTTTCTTT. Translated, it gives CAISESRGSRAFF.